This TCR beta chain was captured in a study of T-cell memory formation after mild COVID-19. Background on the study: Largely, TCR clusters stayed within a single donor.

TCRdb re-derived calls from the 5' RACE reads in MiXCR, one entry per CDR3 protein. The table shows 130,000 to 150,000 distinct CDR3 sequences, with about 6% occurring only once. V was trimmed by 3 bases and J by 0 bases, leaving 9 bases between them. This CDR3 has 14 residues. CDR1 and CDR2 (germline): SNHLY, FYNNEI. The TCR comes from an adult woman who had mild COVID-19 (a few samples of this study predate the infection). Cell type and time point are not known. The specimen was PBMCs or a T cell subset sorted from them (not recorded which). The J gene is TRBJ2-7, the V gene TRBV2; D perhaps matches TRBD2 (5 bases). The CDR3 DNA sequence: TGTGCCAGCAGTGATGAGGGCAGCTCCTACGAGCAGTACTTC. It is translated as CASSDEGSSYEQYF.